This TCR beta chain is from a study of regulatory T cells in long-lasting Graves disease. Germline V gene lookup returns CDR1 MNHNS and CDR2 SASEGT. This CDR3 is built from 11 residues. Sample time point: persistent/refractory GD, antithyroid drugs over 5 years with positive TRAb. The TCR library was prepared using RNA isolated from PBMCs. CDR3-region Arm-PCR and iRepertoire HTBI primers produced the TCR beta libraries. TCRdb recomputed calls from the multiplex PCR reads with MiXCR, one row per CDR3 protein. The profile shows 450,000 or so distinct CDR3 sequences, around 21% of them singletons. In this sample, this clonotype turned up many times. The germline gene is not matched at one end of the junction; a read error may be the cause.

The V call is TRBV6-1, the J call TRBJ2-2, with D uncertain. This TCR was recovered from a female donor with Graves disease. The specimen comprised peripheral blood mononuclear cells (PBMCs), sampled when the disease was refractory, from a patient treated with antithyroid drugs. The CDR3: CASSQAGELFF. The CDR3 DNA reads as TGTGCCAGCAGTCAAGCGGGGGAGCTGTTTTTT.